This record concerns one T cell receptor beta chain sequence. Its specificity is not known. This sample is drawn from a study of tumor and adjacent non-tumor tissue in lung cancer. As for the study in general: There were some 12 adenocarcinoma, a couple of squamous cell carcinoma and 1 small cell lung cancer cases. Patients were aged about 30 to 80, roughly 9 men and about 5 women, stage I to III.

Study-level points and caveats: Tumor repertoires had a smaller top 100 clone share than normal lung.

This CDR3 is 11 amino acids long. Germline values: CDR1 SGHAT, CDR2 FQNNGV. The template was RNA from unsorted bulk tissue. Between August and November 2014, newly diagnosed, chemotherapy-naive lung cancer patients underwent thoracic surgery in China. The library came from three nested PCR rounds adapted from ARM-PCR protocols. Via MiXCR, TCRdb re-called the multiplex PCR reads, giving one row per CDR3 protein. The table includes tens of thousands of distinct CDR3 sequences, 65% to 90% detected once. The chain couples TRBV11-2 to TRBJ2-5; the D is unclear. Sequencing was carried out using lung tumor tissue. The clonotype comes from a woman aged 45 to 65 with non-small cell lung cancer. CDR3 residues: CQQPTRETQYF. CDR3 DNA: TGTCAGCAGCCTACAAGGGAGACCCAGTACTTC. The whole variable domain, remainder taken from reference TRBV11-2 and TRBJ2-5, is EAGVAQSPRYKIIEKRQSVAFWCNPISGHATLYWYQQILGQGPKLLIQFQNNGVVDDSQLPKDRFSAERLKGVDSTLKIQPAKLEDSAVYLCQQPTRETQYFGPGTRLLVL.